These 30 T cell receptor beta chains originate from one sample sequenced in a study of blood T cells in healthy people across ages. Then a second PCR, running roughly 7 to 11 cycles, was carried out with a sample-barcoded 5' primer and a J-beta primer mix. Each CDR3 protein gets one entry after TCRdb re-called the 5' RACE reads with MiXCR. The sample has about 1.4 million distinct CDR3 sequences; around 59% are singletons. Sequences were obtained from blood. The receptors originated from a man between 18 and 35 years old in good health.

V and J are TRBV5-1 and TRBJ2-3; TRBD2 might be the D (5 bases). CDR1 is SGHRS and CDR2 is YFSETQ in the germline V gene. Trimming shortened V by 2 bases and J by 8 bases, and 21 bases separated the two germline ends. The CDR3 is made up of 16 amino acids. CDR3 amino acids: CASSFFGGSFAGTQYF. CDR3 nucleotide sequence: TGCGCCAGCAGCTTCTTTGGAGGTAGCTTCGCAGGTACGCAGTATTTT.

This rearrangement joins TRBV20-1 to TRBJ1-2; D ambiguous. Germline V gene lookup returns CDR1 DFQATT and CDR2 SNEGSKA (reference sequence). The V end was cut by 3 bases, the J end by 3 bases, with 8 bases between. This CDR3 region has 12 residues. In DNA, the CDR3 is TGCAGTGCTAGGGTTACGGACTATGGCTACACCTTC. Residues: CSARVTDYGYTF.

This clonotype was seen a handful of times. The CDR3 sequence is CASSPPGSGGETQYF. DNA of the CDR3: TGTGCCAGCTCACCCCCAGGATCCGGGGGAGAGACCCAGTACTTC. The chain is built from TRBV18 and TRBJ2-5, with a tentative D call TRBD2 (6 bases). Trimming removed 3 bases from V and 4 bases from J, with 15 bases in between. The CDR3 covers 15 residues. Germline CDR1 KGHSH, CDR2 LQKENI. The entire variable domain, with the rest obtained from reference TRBV18 and TRBJ2-5, is as follows: NAGVMQNPRHLVRRRGQEARLRCSPMKGHSHVYWYRQLPEEGLKFMVYLQKENIIDESGMPKERFSAEFPKEGPSILRIQQVVRGDSAAYFCASSPPGSGGETQYFGPGTRLLVL.

V is TRBV4-1 and J is TRBJ2-7; 11 bases are a match to TRBD2. Trimming removed 3 bases from V and 3 bases from J; junction bases left unmatched: 10. This CDR3 has 17 residues. Germline CDR1 reads MGHRA; CDR2 reads YSYEKL. For the CDR3, the DNA is TGCGCCAGCAGCCAGATGGGACTAGCGGACATGGTCTACGAGCAGTACTTC. Translation: CASSQMGLADMVYEQYF.

The CDR3 protein is CASSSLAGGEAFF. The DNA for the CDR3 is TGTGCCAGCAGCTCCCTGGCGGGGGGAGAAGCTTTCTTT. The chain is built from TRBV7-2 and TRBJ1-1; perhaps TRBD1 as D (5 bases). Per the germline V gene, CDR1 is SGHTA and CDR2 is FQGNSA. Between the trimmed V and J ends, which lost 4 bases and 8 bases, there was a span of 14 bases. The CDR3 extends over 13 amino acids.

The rearrangement joins TRBV6-2 or TRBV6-3 to TRBJ2-5; no firm D call. CDR3 length equals 11 residues. Germline CDR1 reads MNHEY; CDR2 reads SVGEGT. V lost 0 bases to trimming and J lost 10 bases, with 6 bases between them. CDR3 loop: CASSYSRFQYF. CDR3 sequence (DNA): TGTGCCAGCAGTTACTCGAGGTTCCAGTACTTC.

The V and J genes are TRBV6-2 or TRBV6-3 and TRBJ2-1; D may be TRBD2 (6 bases). Between the trimmed V and J ends, which lost 6 bases and 4 bases, there was a span of 16 bases. Looked up from germline, CDR1 is MNHEY and CDR2 is SVGEGT. The CDR3 consists of 15 residues. The CDR3 loop is CASSQPGEVYNEQFF. CDR3 coding DNA: TGTGCCAGCAGCCAGCCGGGGGAGGTTTACAATGAGCAGTTCTTC.

CDR3 nucleotides: TGCAGTGCTCCGACTAGCGGGGAGACCCAGTACTTC. Translation gives CSAPTSGETQYF. The rearrangement links TRBV20-1 to TRBJ2-5; 10 bases align to TRBD2. Germline V lookup: CDR1 DFQATT, CDR2 SNEGSKA (reference sequence). With 5 bases clipped from V and 5 bases from J, the junction kept 2 bases outside the gene matches. This CDR3 is built from 12 residues.

This clonotype has just a few counts. J is TRBJ1-4 and V is TRBV15; D is ambiguous. The length of the CDR3 is 14 residues. Germline loops: CDR1 LNHNV, CDR2 YYDKDF (reference sequence). V gave up 1 base and J gave up 0 bases, with 3 bases separating them. The CDR3 protein is CATSRAATNEKLFF. Written as DNA, the CDR3 is TGTGCCACCAGCAGAGCAGCAACTAATGAAAAACTGTTTTTT.

The rearrangement links TRBV27 to TRBJ2-2; a weak D match, TRBD1 (6 bases). The length of the CDR3 is 16 residues. V was pared by 4 bases and J by 6 bases, with 18 bases between. Germline lookup yields CDR1 MNHEY and CDR2 SMNVEV (reference sequence). The CDR3 nucleotides read TGTGCCAGCAGTTCATTACAGGGCCACAAGGCCGGGGAGCTGTTTTTT. Residues: CASSSLQGHKAGELFF.

The CDR3 loop reads CASSVESGSQYF. In DNA, the CDR3 is TGTGCCAGCAGCGTAGAAAGCGGGAGTCAGTACTTC. The chain recombines TRBV9 with TRBJ2-5; 8 nucleotides match TRBD2. V shed 0 bases and J 11 bases; nucleotides not matched to a gene: 3. CDR3 size: 12 residues. Germline CDR1 SGDLS, CDR2 YYNGEE. The complete variable domain, with remaining parts taken from reference TRBV9 and TRBJ2-5, reads DSGVTQTPKHLITATGQRVTLRCSPRSGDLSVYWYQQSLDQGLQFLIQYYNGEERAKGNILERFSAQQFPDLHSELNLSSLELGDSALYFCASSVESGSQYFGPGTRLLVL.

The chain is built from TRBV5-1 and TRBJ2-6, with 10 bases matching TRBD1. Germline CDR1 SGHRS, CDR2 YFSETQ. The trim removed 5 bases at V and 2 bases at J, leaving 10 bases unmatched. This CDR3 is built from 18 residues. This chain's CDR3 is CASSLWGQGNAGANVLTF. The CDR3 DNA is TGCGCCAGCAGTTTGTGGGGACAGGGGAATGCTGGGGCCAACGTCCTGACTTTC.

This chain links TRBV4-2 with TRBJ1-6; D unclear. In germline, CDR1 is LGHNA, CDR2 YNFKEQ. Trimming stripped 5 bases from V and 8 bases from J, with 4 bases between. This CDR3 comprises 11 residues. The CDR3 sequence is CASSGDSPLHF. The CDR3 nucleotides are TGTGCCAGCAGCGGGGATTCACCCCTCCACTTT.

The chain has TRBV7-9 and TRBJ2-3; D not resolved. Germline V gives CDR1 SEHNR, CDR2 FQNEAQ (reference sequence). This CDR3 region has 12 residues. V gave up 6 bases and J gave up 9 bases, with 13 bases separating them. The CDR3 region has the DNA TGTGCCAGCAGTCTTCCCCACCGAACGCAGTATTTT. Protein sequence: CASSLPHRTQYF.

This rearrangement joins TRBV6-2 or TRBV6-3 to TRBJ2-3, with D uncertain. The germline CDR1 and CDR2 sequences are MNHEY and SVGEGT. The ends were cut back, 0 bases at V and 5 bases at J, with 12 bases in the middle. CDR3 length equals 15 residues. CDR3 DNA sequence: TGTGCCAGCAGTTACTCCACCTTCCTCGAAGATACGCAGTATTTT. It codes for CASSYSTFLEDTQYF.

This clonotype has only a few counts. The genes are TRBV20-1 and TRBJ2-1; D call uncertain. Trimming took off 4 bases at V and 6 bases at J, with 31 bases between the two ends. CDR3 length: 19 residues. Germline V gives CDR1 DFQATT, CDR2 SNEGSKA (reference sequence). The CDR3 protein is CSAILLEDKPSGLINEQFF. CDR3 sequence (DNA): TGCAGTGCTATACTACTCGAGGATAAACCCTCCGGGTTGATCAATGAGCAGTTCTTC.

The chain links TRBV27 to TRBJ2-5, with TRBD1 matching 8 bases. The last part of the DNA fits TRBJ2-7 better; the J call may be wrong. Germline V gene lookup returns CDR1 MNHEY and CDR2 SMNVEV (reference sequence). The length of the CDR3 is 18 residues. CDR3 loop: CASSLKGQATRYAYEQYF. The CDR3, as DNA: TGTGCCAGCAGTTTAAAGGGACAGGCAACCCGTTACGCCTACGAGCAGTACTTC.

The genes are TRBV4-2 and TRBJ2-5, with 7 bases lining up with TRBD2. This CDR3 has 15 residues. Germline V gene data show CDR1 as LGHNA and CDR2 as YNFKEQ. With V trimmed by 3 bases and J by 2 bases, 6 bases remained unmatched. The CDR3, as DNA: TGTGCCAGCAGCCAGGCAGGGACTATGCAAGAGACCCAGTACTTC. Encoded protein: CASSQAGTMQETQYF.

Worth noting for this clonotype: This may arise from a read error, as a much more abundant clone is one base away. The rearrangement links TRBV7-2 to TRBJ2-1; weak D call: TRBD2 (6 bases). The CDR3 is made up of 16 amino acids. The V and J ends lost 1 base and 10 bases respectively, with 20 bases between them. Germline-derived CDR1 and CDR2 are SGHTA and FQGNSA. CDR3 coding DNA: TGTGCCAGCAGCTTAGTGTCGGTAGCGGAGACCAAGGAGCAGTTCTTC. It translates to CASSLVSVAETKEQFF.

In its sample, this clonotype was seen once. The rearrangement joins TRBV27 to TRBJ2-1; D not resolved. In germline, CDR1 is MNHEY, CDR2 SMNVEV (reference sequence). V lost 5 bases and J 5 bases, leaving 13 bases between the germline ends. CDR3 length equals 14 residues. In nucleotides, the CDR3 is TGTGCCAGCAGTCCCCAATGGTCCCACAATGAGCAGTTCTTC. It is translated as CASSPQWSHNEQFF.

The CDR3 nucleotides read TGTGAAGGGCCGGGTCTGACCCCTAATCAGCCCCAGCATTTT. This gives the protein CEGPGLTPNQPQHF. V gene TRBV19 combines with J gene TRBJ1-5; D is unclear. The CDR3 sequence is 14 residues long. Germline lookup yields CDR1 LNHDA and CDR2 SQIVND (reference sequence). Full variable domain (rest looked up from reference TRBV19 and TRBJ1-5): DGGITQSPKYLFRKEGQNVTLSCEQNLNHDAMYWYRQDPGQGLRLIYYSQIVNDFQKGDIAEGYSVSREKKESFPLTVTSAQKNPTAFYLCEGPGLTPNQPQHFGDGTRLSIL.

A few counts support this clonotype. The chain combines TRBV4-1 with TRBJ1-6; 8 bases are shared with TRBD1. CDR3 length: 16 residues. Germline loops: CDR1 MGHRA, CDR2 YSYEKL. V gave up 1 base and J gave up 7 bases; unmatched junction bases: 6. Here the CDR3 DNA reads TGCGCCAGCAGCCAAGGGGGCAGGGGGCAGAATTCACCCCTCCACTTT. This translates into CASSQGGRGQNSPLHF.

The chain combines TRBV6-1 with TRBJ2-4; 10 bases fit TRBD1. The CDR3 spans 17 residues. Trimming at V came to 0 bases and at J to 5 bases, leaving 7 bases not matched to a gene. Germline assignment: CDR1 MNHNS and CDR2 SASEGT. This chain's CDR3 is CASSEAGTGDLENIQYF. The CDR3 DNA follows: TGTGCCAGCAGTGAAGCGGGGACAGGGGACCTCGAAAACATTCAGTACTTC.

The V and J genes are TRBV20-1 and TRBJ2-1, with D possibly TRBD1 on 5 matching bases. Germline CDR1 and CDR2: DFQATT and SNEGSKA (reference sequence). This CDR3 is 16 amino acids long. Trimming stripped 2 bases from V and 0 bases from J, with 14 bases between. The CDR3, as DNA: TGCAGTGCTAGACAAGAGGTAGGGGACTCCTACAATGAGCAGTTCTTC. Residues: CSARQEVGDSYNEQFF.

The V gene is TRBV5-1, the J gene TRBJ2-1; D not certain. Germline V CDR1 and CDR2: SGHRS, YFSETQ. Trimming removed 0 bases from V and 7 bases from J, with 11 bases in between. There are 14 residues in the CDR3. Written as DNA, the CDR3 is TGCGCCAGCAGCTTGGCCTGGCTGGGGAATGAGCAGTTCTTC. Protein: CASSLAWLGNEQFF.

The gene calls are TRBV20-1 and TRBJ1-1; D unresolved. This CDR3 has 13 amino acids. Germline assignment: CDR1 DFQATT and CDR2 SNEGSKA (reference sequence). V dropped 0 bases and J dropped 5 bases, with 10 bases sitting between them. Written as DNA, the CDR3 is TGCAGTGCTAGAGAGTCGTGGGTGACTGAAGCTTTCTTT. This gives the protein CSARESWVTEAFF.

This clonotype has just a few counts. The chain links TRBV20-1 to TRBJ2-1, with 7 positions matching TRBD2. This CDR3 is 13 amino acids long. Trimming at V came to 4 bases and at J to 0 bases, leaving 0 bases not matched to a gene. The germline V gene encodes CDR1 DFQATT and CDR2 SNEGSKA (reference sequence). CDR3 nucleotide sequence: TGCAGTGCTAAGCGGGACTCCTACAATGAGCAGTTCTTC. Translated: CSAKRDSYNEQFF.

The sample holds a few counts of this clonotype. V and J are TRBV15 and TRBJ2-7, with 9 bases matching TRBD1. With 4 bases clipped from V and 0 bases from J, the junction kept 4 bases outside the gene matches. CDR1 is LNHNV, CDR2 YYDKDF, per germline (reference sequence). The CDR3 is 15 residues long. The CDR3 is CATSIPGQGSYEQYF. The CDR3 DNA sequence: TGTGCCACCAGCATCCCGGGACAGGGCTCCTACGAGCAGTACTTC.

This clonotype turned up a few times. The rearrangement uses TRBV6-2 or TRBV6-3 and TRBJ2-1; D uncertain. This CDR3 is built from 15 residues. The V gene lost 6 bases and the J gene lost 4 bases, with 16 bases spanning the gap. Germline V gene sequence: CDR1 MNHEY, CDR2 SVGEGT. The CDR3 region is CASRAGRVGYNEQFF. The CDR3 DNA follows: TGTGCCAGCAGGGCCGGAAGGGTAGGATACAATGAGCAGTTCTTC.

This clonotype appeared a few times. This rearrangement joins TRBV7-2 to TRBJ2-7, with a weak D call TRBD1 (5 bases). The CDR3 has 15 residues. V lost 1 base and J lost 0, with 10 bases in between. The V gene's germline CDR1 is SGHTA and CDR2 FQGNSA. The CDR3 protein is CASSLEGARSYEQYF. The CDR3 DNA reads TGTGCCAGCAGCTTAGAAGGGGCCCGCTCCTACGAGCAGTACTTC.